One sample yielded the 20 T cell receptor beta chains listed below, sequenced in a study of low-dose radiotherapy and immunotherapy resistance in tumors. Time point reported: before trial treatment. Alpha- and beta-chain coverage of first-strand cDNA came from TRAV- and TRBV-specific primers. TCR amplification used roughly 20 PCR cycles, a constant-region primer and a V-primer adapter. One entry per CDR3 protein results from TCRdb running MiXCR on the reads. Seen here are fewer than 90,000 distinct CDR3 sequences, approximately 20% observed once, and the top ten hold around 6.1%. Sequencing used PBMCs, obtained before treatment. The source of these receptors is a male donor with prostate cancer.

This clonotype was counted a single time. Since a far larger clone is one base different, this is likely a read error. This chain joins TRBV7-6 and TRBJ2-5; 8 nucleotides line up with TRBD2. The CDR3 loop spans 15 amino acids. Germline CDR1 SGHVS, CDR2 FNYEAQ. The chain's CDR3 is CASSFTRGRRETQYF. The CDR3 nucleotides read TGTGCTAGCAGCTTTACCCGCGGGAGGAGGGAGACCCAGTACTTC.

This clonotype was observed at least ten times. The CDR3 DNA reads as TGTGCCAGCAGCCCTAGCAATGAGCAGTTCTTC. It codes for CASSPSNEQFF. The chain has TRBV7-2 and TRBJ2-1; no firm D call. The CDR3 is made up of 11 amino acids. The germline V gene has CDR1 SGHTA and CDR2 FQGNSA. Trimming removed 5 bases from V and 6 bases from J, with 5 bases in between.

With respect to this clonotype: This may arise from a read error, as a much more abundant clone is one base away. This chain links TRBV7-2 with TRBJ2-7; perhaps TRBD2 as D (5 bases). CDR1 and CDR2 (germline): SGHTA, FQGNSA. Trimming left V 0 bases short and J 6 bases short, with 18 bases between. The CDR3 has 16 amino acids. CDR3 protein: CASSLAPSEGPAEQYF. Written as DNA, the CDR3 is TGTGCCAGCAGCTTAGCGCCAAGCGAGGGCCCAGCCGAGCAGTACTTC.

This clonotype was seen at least ten times. The CDR3 is CSVQTGGGNQPQHF. The CDR3 DNA reads TGCAGCGTGCAGACAGGGGGTGGCAATCAGCCCCAGCATTTT. The chain recombines TRBV29-1 with TRBJ1-5; 9 positions agree with TRBD1. Germline values: CDR1 SQVTM, CDR2 ANQGSEA. The CDR3 sequence is 14 residues long. V lost 6 bases to trimming and J lost 2 bases; unmatched junction nucleotides: 5.

This clonotype was counted ten times or more. The chain is built from TRBV20-1 and TRBJ2-1; 9 bases fit TRBD1. CDR1 is DFQATT and CDR2 is SNEGSKA in the germline V gene (reference sequence). Unmatched junction bases numbered 9, after V lost 3 bases and J lost 6 bases. The CDR3 is 15 residues long. CDR3 DNA sequence: TGCAGTGCTAGCCTGACAGGGGGGAGAGGCAATGAGCAGTTCTTC. Its protein is CSASLTGGRGNEQFF.

Ten or more counts support this clonotype. V usage is TRBV7-9 and J usage is TRBJ2-1, with TRBD2 as a possible D gene (7 bases). V was pared by 6 bases and J by 4 bases, with 28 bases between. The CDR3 runs to 19 residues. CDR1 and CDR2 (germline): SEHNR, FQNEAQ (reference sequence). The CDR3 DNA sequence: TGTGCCAGCAGTATCAGAGAGGCGGGGGCCAGAAGTCCTTACAATGAGCAGTTCTTC. This encodes CASSIREAGARSPYNEQFF.

This clonotype was counted at least ten times. The chain employs TRBV12-3 or TRBV12-4 and TRBJ2-3, with 7 bases matching TRBD2. After removal of 5 bases from V and 0 bases from J, the junction contained 8 bases not matched to a gene. The CDR3 runs 16 residues. CDR3 in amino acids: CASSPFAGESTDTQYF. As DNA, the CDR3 is TGTGCCAGCAGTCCCTTCGCGGGAGAAAGCACAGATACGCAGTATTTT.

This rearrangement joins TRBV4-3 to TRBJ2-1; 8 bases fit TRBD2. CDR1 is LGHNA and CDR2 is YSLEER in the germline V gene. CDR3 length: 15 residues. J gave up 3 bases and V 8 bases, and 9 bases lay outside the gene matches. The CDR3 DNA follows: TGCGCCAGCCAGACTTTAGCGGGAAGCTACAATGAGCAGTTCTTC. Its protein is CASQTLAGSYNEQFF.

At least ten counts were recorded for this clonotype. V gene TRBV9 combines with J gene TRBJ2-2, with 8 positions matching TRBD1. The trim removed 0 bases at V and 7 bases at J, leaving 8 bases unmatched. In germline, CDR1 is SGDLS, CDR2 YYNGEE. The CDR3 extends over 16 amino acids. The CDR3 protein is CASSVESGQGDGELFF. CDR3 nucleotide sequence: TGTGCCAGCAGCGTAGAGTCCGGACAGGGAGACGGGGAGCTGTTTTTT.

Concerning this clonotype itself: A much larger clonotype is one base distant, so this may be a read error. V gene TRBV7-9 combines with J gene TRBJ1-4; TRBD1 matches 7 bases. Germline lookup yields CDR1 SEHNR and CDR2 FQNEAQ (reference sequence). The ends lost 5 bases at V and 8 bases at J; junction bases unmatched: 11. CDR3 length: 15 residues. The CDR3, as DNA: TGTGCCAGCAGCCTGAAAGGGGGCAGTGAGGAAAAACTGTTTTTT. This encodes CASSLKGGSEEKLFF.

This clonotype was counted at least ten times. The chain carries TRBV28 and TRBJ2-2, with D perhaps being TRBD1 or TRBD2 (6 bases each). Trimming cost V 10 bases and J 7 bases, with 19 bases left between them. The CDR3 length is 14 residues. Germline V gene lookup returns CDR1 MDHEN and CDR2 SYDVKM. The CDR3 DNA sequence: TGTGCCACCTGTATGGGGGGCAGCGTCGGGGAGCTGTTTTTT. Amino acid sequence: CATCMGGSVGELFF.

The chain carries TRBV6-5 and TRBJ2-5; 9 bases fit TRBD1. J lost 5 bases, V lost 4 bases, and 8 bases had no gene match. This CDR3 region has 15 residues. Germline loops: CDR1 MNHEY, CDR2 SVGAGI. The CDR3 spells CASSSVGTGTETQYF. The CDR3 coding sequence is TGTGCCAGCAGTTCAGTCGGGACAGGGACGGAGACCCAGTACTTC.

This clonotype was seen at least ten times. The CDR3 protein is CASSPSVYNEQFF. In nucleotides, the CDR3 is TGTGCCAGCAGCCCCTCCGTTTACAATGAGCAGTTCTTC. The rearrangement uses TRBV4-2 and TRBJ2-1; D not resolved. With 4 bases removed from V and 4 bases from J, the gap between germline ends came to 8 bases. Germline-derived CDR1 and CDR2 are LGHNA and YNFKEQ. This CDR3 is built from 13 residues.

Notes on this clonotype: Being one base from a much bigger clone, this may be a read error. V and J are TRBV7-6 and TRBJ2-7; D unresolved. V was trimmed by 4 bases and J by 1 base, leaving 5 bases between them. The CDR3 spans 12 residues. Germline V gene lookup returns CDR1 SGHVS and CDR2 FNYEAQ. CDR3 loop: CASSCRSYEQYF. CDR3 DNA: TGTGCCAGCAGCTGTCGATCCTACGAGCAGTACTTC.

Only a few counts were recorded for this clonotype. The chain employs TRBV18 and TRBJ1-1; maybe TRBD1 (5 bases). CDR3 length: 15 residues. Germline values: CDR1 KGHSH, CDR2 LQKENI. V dropped 3 bases and J dropped 5 bases, with 16 bases sitting between them. The CDR3 sequence: CASSPSWGGVTEAFF. CDR3 in DNA: TGTGCCAGCTCACCCTCCTGGGGAGGGGTTACTGAAGCTTTCTTT.

This clonotype showed up many times. The chain has TRBV20-1 and TRBJ1-3, with D perhaps TRBD1 (6 bases). The CDR3 extends over 16 amino acids. The ends were cut back, 2 bases at V and 0 bases at J, with 14 bases in the middle. From germline, CDR1 is DFQATT and CDR2 SNEGSKA (reference sequence). CDR3 DNA: TGCAGTGCTAGACCGACAGGCATCAGCTCTGGAAACACCATATATTTT. Translation: CSARPTGISSGNTIYF.

For this clonotype: This clone may be a read error of a much larger clone one base away. The chain uses TRBV30 and TRBJ2-7, with 7 bases lining up with TRBD2. The germline V gene has CDR1 GTSNPN and CDR2 SVGIG (reference sequence). This CDR3 is 13 amino acids long. The J segment lost 5 bases and the V segment lost 5 bases, leaving 9 bases of the junction unmatched. Here the CDR3 reads CAWWEPTSHEQYF. CDR3 bases: TGTGCCTGGTGGGAACCGACTAGCCACGAGCAGTACTTC.

This clonotype was seen ten or more times. The rearrangement links TRBV5-6 to TRBJ2-7, with D maybe TRBD1 (6 bases). Germline-derived CDR1 and CDR2 are SGHDT and YYEEEE. The V end lost 2 bases, the J end lost 2 bases, and 8 bases lay between the germline ends. The CDR3 loop spans 13 amino acids. The CDR3 DNA reads as TGTGCCAGCAGCTTTGGGGGCCCCTACGAGCAGTACTTC. Translation: CASSFGGPYEQYF.

This clonotype has ten or more counts. This chain joins TRBV15 and TRBJ2-1; 10 bases line up with TRBD2. The CDR3 length is 16 residues. Germline V gene data show CDR1 as LNHNV and CDR2 as YYDKDF (reference sequence). Trimming took 0 bases from V and 4 from J; bases not matched to a gene: 3. The CDR3 sequence: CATSRDVSGGYNEQFF. CDR3 coding DNA: TGTGCCACCAGCAGAGATGTTAGCGGGGGGTACAATGAGCAGTTCTTC.

The sample holds many counts of this clonotype. V and J are TRBV7-2 and TRBJ1-2; D not resolved. The CDR3 is 15 residues long. Germline loops: CDR1 SGHTA, CDR2 FQGNSA. The V gene lost 1 base and the J gene lost 5 bases, with 14 bases spanning the gap. The CDR3 DNA reads TGTGCCAGCAGCTTAGACACGGCTGTCGCATATGGCTACACCTTC. Encoded protein: CASSLDTAVAYGYTF. The whole variable domain, filled in from reference TRBV7-2 and TRBJ1-2, reads GAGVSQSPSNKVTEKGKDVELRCDPISGHTALYWYRQSLGQGLEFLIYFQGNSAPDKSGLPSDRFSAERTGGSVSTLTIQRTQQEDSAVYLCASSLDTAVAYGYTFGSGTRLTVV.